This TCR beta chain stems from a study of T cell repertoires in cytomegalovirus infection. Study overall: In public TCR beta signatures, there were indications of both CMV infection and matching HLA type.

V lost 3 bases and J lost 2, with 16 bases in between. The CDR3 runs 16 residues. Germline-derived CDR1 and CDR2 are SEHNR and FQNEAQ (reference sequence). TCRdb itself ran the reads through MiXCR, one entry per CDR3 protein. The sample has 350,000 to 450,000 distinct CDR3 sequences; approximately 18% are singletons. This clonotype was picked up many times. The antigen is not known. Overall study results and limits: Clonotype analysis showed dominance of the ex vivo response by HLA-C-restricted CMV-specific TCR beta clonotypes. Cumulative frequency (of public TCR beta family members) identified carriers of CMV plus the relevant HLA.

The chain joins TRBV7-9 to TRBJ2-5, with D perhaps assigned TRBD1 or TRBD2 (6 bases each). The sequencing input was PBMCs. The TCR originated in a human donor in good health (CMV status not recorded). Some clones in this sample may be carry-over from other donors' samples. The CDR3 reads CASSFGGRSFQETQYF. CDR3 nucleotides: TGTGCCAGCAGCTTCGGGGGCAGATCATTTCAAGAGACCCAGTACTTC.